The clone carrying this T cell receptor (beta chain) was seen many times. No antigen is known for it. Next came a second PCR, run for about 7 to 12 cycles, which used a sample-barcoded 5' primer along with a J-beta primer mix. Every sample gave at least 2.5 million paired-end reads containing CDR3. Each CDR3 protein gets one entry after TCRdb re-called the 5' RACE reads with MiXCR. The sample lists about 1.6 million distinct CDR3 sequences, 34% occurring once. This sample stems from a study of blood T cells in healthy people across ages. Study summary: Using template switching, researchers captured about one barcoded beta molecule for each two T cells. Points from the study as a whole: Getting older went along with TCR beta diversity per million T cells dropping roughly linearly. Higher diversity, along with more naive CD4+ cells, distinguished long-lived donors from aged donors.

Germline loops: CDR1 DFQATT, CDR2 SNEGSKA (reference sequence). CDR3 size: 15 residues. Trimming pared 5 bases from V and 0 bases from J, leaving 15 bases between. The chain employs TRBV20-1 and TRBJ2-3; no definite D call. The clonotype was recovered from a woman aged 30 to 39 in good health. The sequenced sample consisted of blood. CDR3 in DNA: TGCAGTGCTTCACCCGACTGGTCTAGCACAGATACGCAGTATTTT. Its translation is CSASPDWSSTDTQYF.